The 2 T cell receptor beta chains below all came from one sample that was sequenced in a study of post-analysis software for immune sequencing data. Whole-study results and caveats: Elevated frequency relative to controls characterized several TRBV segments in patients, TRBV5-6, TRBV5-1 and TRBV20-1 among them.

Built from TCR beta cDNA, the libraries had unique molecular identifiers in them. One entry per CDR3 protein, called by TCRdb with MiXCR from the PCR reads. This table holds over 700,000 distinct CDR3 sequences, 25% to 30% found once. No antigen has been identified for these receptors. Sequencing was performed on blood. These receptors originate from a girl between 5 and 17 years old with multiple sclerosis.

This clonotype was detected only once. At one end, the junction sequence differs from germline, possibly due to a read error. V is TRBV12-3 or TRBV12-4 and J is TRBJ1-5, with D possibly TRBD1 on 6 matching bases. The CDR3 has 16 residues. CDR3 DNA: TGTGCCAGCAGTTTTCATCGACCACAGGGAGGGCAGCCCCGGCATTTT. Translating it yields CASSFHRPQGGQPRHF.

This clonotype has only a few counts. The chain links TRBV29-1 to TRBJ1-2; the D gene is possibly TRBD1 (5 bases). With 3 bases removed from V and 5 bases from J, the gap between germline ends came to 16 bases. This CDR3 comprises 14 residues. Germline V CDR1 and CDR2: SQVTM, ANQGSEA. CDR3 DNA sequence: TGCAGCGTTGATGTTGCCGGGGCACTTTATGGCTACACCTTC. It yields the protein CSVDVAGALYGYTF.